Listed below are T cell receptor beta chains from one sample, sequenced in a study of neurological immune-mediated disorders. TCRdb re-analysed the 5' RACE reads in MiXCR, keeping a single row per CDR3 protein. The sample contains about 59,000 distinct CDR3 sequences, about 25% of which appear only once. The material sequenced was PBMCs. The source is a man aged 55 to 69 with HTLV-1-associated myelopathy (HAM/TSP). The CDR3 runs from the conserved cysteine through the conserved F or W.

v_gene,CDR3aa
TRBV28,CASTGDGKETQYF
TRBV20-1,CSARGLAQPDEQFF
TRBV5-1,CASSLLTRDIYNEQFF
TRBV5-1,CASSIGTGGQETQYF
TRBV20-1,CSARGPGNTEAFF
TRBV20-1,CSVPQIRGRDEQYF
TRBV20-1,CSTQSLRGTDTQYF
TRBV5-1,CASSLDSMNTEAFF
TRBV5-1,CASSLSDTQYF
TRBV20-1,CSSRAGYGYTF
TRBV27,CASSEDRGLQPQHF
TRBV2,CASTAVTSYNEQFF
TRBV3-1,CASSLSGREEETQYF
TRBV27,CASSSAGELFF
TRBV18,CASSPGSSGQYF
TRBV28,CASRPPQGSTEAFF
TRBV10-2,CASRGLADYNEQFF
TRBV20-1,CSARDWEGNQPQHF
TRBV11-3,CASSSGLAGMETQYF
TRBV29-1,CSVVGTSGRIGTGELFF
TRBV6-6,CASRRTDSNTGELFF
TRBV6-1,CASSAGLAGGQNEQFF
TRBV29-1,CSVEPNTGELFF
TRBV24-1,CATRGAGATGELFF
TRBV21-1,CASLGKGYFYEQYF
TRBV7-2,CASSRRQGSKETQYF
TRBV2,CASNGQLNTGELFF
TRBV20-1,CSATTPSGADTQYF
TRBV7-6,CASSSGGYRGGYTF
TRBV20-1,CSARDRGSPSSGRADEQFF
TRBV20-1,CSGGLAGNNEQFF
TRBV20-1,CSAFRTSGSSDEQFF
TRBV5-1,CASSLVPRDRVWGYTF
TRBV5-1,CASSLADPRQETQYF
TRBV5-4,CASRPRGGGGRLEQFF
TRBV4-1,CASSQGAGTIGSLDTQYF